This T cell receptor (beta chain) derives from a study of cytomegalovirus exposure and HLA in healthy donors. The PCR ran on 60 Vbeta and 13 Jbeta primers. Repertoires were generated with immunoSEQ multiplex PCR, while TCRdb's copy carries only in-frame clones and drops some. The sample records about 140,000 clones, 70% to 85% being singletons. Germline V lookup: CDR1 MNHNS, CDR2 SASEGT. The CDR3 consists of 16 residues. The V and J ends lost 4 bases and 9 bases respectively, with 19 bases between them. This TCR was sampled from a man between 40 and 49 years old in good health and CMV-seropositive. The V and J genes are TRBV6-1 and TRBJ1-6; D perhaps matches TRBD1 (6 bases). Sequenced sample: PBMCs. CDR3 nucleotide sequence: TGTGCCAGCAGTGTATCCGGGACACTCGGCACTTCACCCCTCCACTTT. Its protein product is CASSVSGTLGTSPLHF.